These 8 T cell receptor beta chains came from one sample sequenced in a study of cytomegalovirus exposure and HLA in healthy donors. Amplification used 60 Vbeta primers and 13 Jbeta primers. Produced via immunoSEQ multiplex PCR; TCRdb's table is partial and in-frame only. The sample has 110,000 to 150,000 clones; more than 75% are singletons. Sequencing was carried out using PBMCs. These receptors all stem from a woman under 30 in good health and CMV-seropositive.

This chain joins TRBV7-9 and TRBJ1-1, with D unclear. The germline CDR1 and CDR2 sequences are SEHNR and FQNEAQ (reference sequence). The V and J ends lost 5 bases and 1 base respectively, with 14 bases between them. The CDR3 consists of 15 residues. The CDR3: CASSPLGGSNTEAFF. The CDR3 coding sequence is TGTGCCAGCAGCCCCTTGGGAGGCTCGAACACTGAAGCTTTCTTT.

Here the CDR3 reads CASSFDRTRTDTQYF. The CDR3 DNA follows: TGCGCCAGCAGCTTTGACAGGACCCGCACAGATACGCAGTATTTT. The V and J genes are TRBV5-1 and TRBJ2-3; a weak D match, TRBD1 (6 bases). V lost 2 bases, J lost 1 base, and 11 bases lay in between. CDR1 SGHRS and CDR2 YFSETQ come from the germline V gene. CDR3 length equals 15 residues. Full variable domain (missing parts from reference TRBV5-1 and TRBJ2-3): KAGVTQTPRYLIKTRGQQVTLSCSPISGHRSVSWYQQTPGQGLQFLFEYFSETQRNKGNFPGRFSGRQFSNSRSEMNVSTLELGDSALYLCASSFDRTRTDTQYFGPGTRLTVL.

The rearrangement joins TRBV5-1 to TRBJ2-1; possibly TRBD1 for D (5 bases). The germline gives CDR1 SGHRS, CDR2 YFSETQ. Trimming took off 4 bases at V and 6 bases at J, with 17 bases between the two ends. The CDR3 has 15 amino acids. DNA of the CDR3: TGCGCCAGCAGCCCCAGGGTTTCCCTTTTCAATGAGCAGTTCTTC. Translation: CASSPRVSLFNEQFF.

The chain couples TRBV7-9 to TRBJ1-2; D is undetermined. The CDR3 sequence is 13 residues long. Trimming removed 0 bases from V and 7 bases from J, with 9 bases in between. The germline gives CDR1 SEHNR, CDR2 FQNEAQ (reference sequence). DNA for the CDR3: TGTGCCAGCAGCTTAGCCCTGCGGGCTGGCTACACCTTC. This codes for CASSLALRAGYTF.

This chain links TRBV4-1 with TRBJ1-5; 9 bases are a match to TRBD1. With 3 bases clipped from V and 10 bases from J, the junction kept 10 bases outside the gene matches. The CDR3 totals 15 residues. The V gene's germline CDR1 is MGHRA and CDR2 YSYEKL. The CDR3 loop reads CASSHPGQGFIPQHF. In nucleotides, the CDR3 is TGCGCCAGCAGCCATCCCGGACAGGGGTTCATCCCCCAGCATTTT.

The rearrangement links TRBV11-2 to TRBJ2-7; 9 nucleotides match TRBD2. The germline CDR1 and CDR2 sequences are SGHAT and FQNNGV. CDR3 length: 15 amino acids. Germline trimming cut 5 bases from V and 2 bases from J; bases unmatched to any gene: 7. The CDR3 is CASSLSGGDTYEQYF. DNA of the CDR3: TGTGCCAGCAGCCTTAGCGGGGGTGATACCTACGAGCAGTACTTC.

The CDR3 region is CASSEGGDEQFF. CDR3 coding DNA: TGTGCCAGCAGCGAGGGGGGGGATGAGCAGTTCTTC. The chain has TRBV2 and TRBJ2-1; D perhaps matches TRBD2 (7 bases). The CDR3 is 12 amino acids. In germline, CDR1 is SNHLY, CDR2 FYNNEI. Trimming cost V 6 bases and J 8 bases, with 11 bases left between them.

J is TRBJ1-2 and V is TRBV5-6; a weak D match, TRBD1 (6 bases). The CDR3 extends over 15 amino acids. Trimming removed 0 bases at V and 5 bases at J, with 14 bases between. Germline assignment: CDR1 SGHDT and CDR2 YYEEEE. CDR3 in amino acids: CASSLAAGEKYGYTF. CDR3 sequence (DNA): TGTGCCAGCAGCTTGGCGGCAGGGGAGAAGTATGGCTACACCTTC.